This T cell receptor (beta chain) is from a study of blood T cell repertoires in COVID-19 (dated by TCRdb to 2019 to 2021). In terms of the full investigation: Samples from collaborators originated in the United States, Italy and Spain and spanned both the acute and convalescent phases of COVID-19. The samples were drawn from two sources: the first 160 participants of the ongoing ImmuneRACE study, and 1,254 subjects contributed by 6 global collaborators. Deeply sampled blood TCRbeta repertoires from subjects exposed to, actively infected with, or recovered from COVID-19 were included in the dataset. Where available, HLA class I and class II types were taken from metadata supplied by the sample provider and were not determined by assay-based typing. The repertoires were released in a freely available public database meant as a resource for research on the immune response to SARS-CoV-2. The sample metadata nearly always contained a de-identified subject ID, COVID-19 status, age in years and sex. The prospective study material was composed of cDNA or gDNA derived from T cells, B-cell-depleted T cells, or PBMCs. Study-level results and caveats: The amount of clinical and demographic metadata varied by source and participant and was provided uncurated.

The germline ends are 11 bases apart after V is trimmed by 4 bases and J by 4 bases. From the cysteine through the phenylalanine, the CDR3 covers 13 amino acids. Here the CDR3 DNA is all that survives: 39 bases in frame from base 1. CDR1 and CDR2 were assigned from the germline V gene as SGHRS and YFSETQ. With respect to this clone: It lacks a known antigen. No much larger clone exists at a distance of one base, and base qualities are not known.

Collaborating institutions collected whole blood in K2EDTA tubes following their own protocols. For TCRbeta analysis, collaborators shipped samples as frozen whole blood, isolated PBMCs, or DNA extracted from either of those sample types. The immunoSEQ Assay, a bias-controlled multiplex PCR, was used to amplify TCRbeta CDR3 regions from genomic DNA. From the authors' description of their analysis: Within the assay, amplification of reference gene primers was used to estimate how many nucleated cells each sample contained. To quantify the absolute abundance of each unique TCRbeta CDR3 rearrangement, sequence reads were collapsed and filtered. For each sample, productive Simpson clonality was calculated as the square root of Simpson's diversity index across productive rearrangements. TCRdb obtained this table from immuneACCESS and retained in-frame rearrangements with V and J assigned. These tables miss some clones; where compared with another copy, unresolved V genes account for less than half of the shortfall, and the remainder is unexplained. The D gene and trimming were derived from the DNA, and the V and J assignments and clone size from that table. This sample gives 110,000 to 150,000 clones in total; roughly 84% of them show up just once. The top ten clonotypes cover 44% of the sample.

This sequence uses TRBV5-1 and TRBJ1-2, with TRBD1 as a weak D call on 5 bases. The source of this sequence is a human donor in a cohort sampled during active COVID-19. The sequenced sample consisted of peripheral blood. The DNA reads as follows: TGCGCCAGCAGCGGGGGGAATGGCTATGGCTACACCTTC. It translates as CASSGGNGYGYTF.